Sequencing of this TCR beta chain was carried out in a study of Ad26.COV2.S vaccination and SARS-CoV-2 variants. The overall study: Ad26.COV2.S arm of COV1001 included the donor. Study observations and caveats: Measurements of TCR breadth and depth may have given underestimates of the total T cell responses. Spike-specific responses of CD8+ and CD4+ T cells were reported to display substantial breadth after vaccination.

The treatment is: over 15 received Ad26.COV2.S at low or high dose, single or two shots; a few received placebo; per-sample allocation not given. Material that was analyzed had been drawn on day 63 after the first vaccine or placebo injection. SARS-CoV-2 spike from the Wuhan strain was encoded by the vaccine, an Ad26 vector. Profiled with immunoSEQ multiplex PCR; TCRdb holds only in-frame clones, not every one. The repertoire consists of about 350,000 clones, with 86% occurring once and the leading ten covering about 10%. This clone was recorded once. Antigen specificity is unknown. This receptor was identified in a person aged 18-60 years who received the Ad26.COV2.S COVID-19 vaccine or a placebo. The sequencing used peripheral blood, collected in a trial of Ad26.COV2.S vaccine versus placebo.

The CDR3 loop reads CASSLGSGSNYGYTF. CDR3 bases: TGTGCCAGCAGCTTAGGCTCAGGGAGTAACTATGGCTACACCTTC. This chain connects TRBV7-2 to TRBJ1-2; D might be TRBD1 (5 bases). CDR3 length: 15 residues. Germline V gene lookup returns CDR1 SGHTA and CDR2 FQGNSA. Trimming stripped 1 base from V and 1 base from J, with 10 bases between.